The 16 T cell receptor beta chains given below trace back to one sample, sequenced in a study of T cell repertoires in cytomegalovirus infection. For these TCRs, the target antigens are not known. TCRdb ran MiXCR on the reads and lists one entry per CDR3 protein. The sample lists around 900,000 distinct CDR3 sequences, roughly 30% occurring once. The source material was cultured CD8+ T cells from PBMCs, sampled from culture after CMV antigen stimulation. All receptors derive from a human donor in good health (CMV status not recorded). Some clones in this sample may be carry-over from other donors' samples.

This clonotype was detected a few times. CDR3 in DNA: TGTGCCAGCAGTTACTCGATCGGGCGCAGCTCCTACAATGAGCAGTTCTTC. Its protein is CASSYSIGRSSYNEQFF. V is TRBV6-6 and J is TRBJ2-1; the D is unclear. This CDR3 has 17 amino acids. V lost 0 bases and J 0 bases, leaving 12 bases between the germline ends. Germline V gives CDR1 MNHNY, CDR2 SVGAGI (reference sequence).

This clonotype was observed at least ten times. The chain employs TRBV12-3 or TRBV12-4 and TRBJ2-7; TRBD1 agrees at 8 bases. This CDR3 has 12 amino acids. The trim removed 8 bases at V and 7 bases at J, leaving 7 bases unmatched. The CDR3 region has the DNA TGTGCCAGCGGGCAGGGGGCTGGGGAGCAGTACGTC. It codes for CASGQGAGEQYV.

The chain joins TRBV11-3 to TRBJ2-1, with D perhaps assigned TRBD1 or TRBD2 (5 bases each). CDR1 is SGHNT, CDR2 YENEEA, per germline. V was pared by 5 bases and J by 5 bases, with 22 bases between. The length of the CDR3 is 17 residues. This CDR3 reads CASSPAWGPSSDNEQFF. CDR3 nucleotides: TGTGCCAGCAGCCCAGCGTGGGGCCCGAGTAGCGACAATGAGCAGTTCTTC.

The chain combines TRBV14 with TRBJ2-3; the D gene is possibly TRBD2 (6 bases). Deletions cut 4 bases from V and 6 bases from J, with 20 bases between. CDR3 length: 16 residues. Germline assignment: CDR1 SGHDN and CDR2 FVKESK. The CDR3 bases are TGTGCCAGCAGCCCTCCACTCGGGACTGCCGTGGATACGCAGTATTTT. It specifies CASSPPLGTAVDTQYF. Together with reference TRBV14 and TRBJ2-3, the CDR3 gives the full variable domain: EAGVTQFPSHSVIEKGQTVTLRCDPISGHDNLYWYRRVMGKEIKFLLHFVKESKQDESGMPNNRFLAERTGGTYSTLKVQPAELEDSGVYFCASSPPLGTAVDTQYFGPGTRLTVL.

This clonotype was counted between two and nine times. The rearrangement joins TRBV7-9 to TRBJ2-3, with D possibly called TRBD1 or TRBD2 (5 bases each). CDR3 length: 15 amino acids. With 4 bases removed from V and 2 bases from J, the gap between germline ends came to 13 bases. Germline V gene sequence: CDR1 SEHNR, CDR2 FQNEAQ (reference sequence). Here the CDR3 reads CASSSPRDDTDTQYF. CDR3 coding DNA: TGTGCCAGCAGCTCCCCCCGGGACGACACAGATACGCAGTATTTT.

The rearrangement joins TRBV9 to TRBJ1-6; tentative D call: TRBD1 (6 bases). The CDR3 length is 14 residues. Looked up from germline, CDR1 is SGDLS and CDR2 is YYNGEE. V lost 3 bases, J lost 9 bases, and 13 bases lay in between. The DNA for the CDR3 is TGTGCCAGCAGCGAAGGGGGGGATTTTTCACCCCTCCACTTT. Residues: CASSEGGDFSPLHF.

This chain uses TRBV6-2 or TRBV6-3 with TRBJ2-3; 7 bases align to TRBD1. Germline V gene lookup returns CDR1 MNHEY and CDR2 SVGEGT. V gave up 4 bases and J gave up 5 bases; unmatched junction bases: 12. The length of the CDR3 is 16 residues. The CDR3 coding sequence is TGTGCCAGCAGTTTCGGACAGGAAAGACCTAGAGATACGCAGTATTTT. It translates to CASSFGQERPRDTQYF.

This clonotype has only a few counts. The genes are TRBV12-3 or TRBV12-4 and TRBJ1-5; tentatively, D is TRBD1 (6 bases). The CDR3 has 15 residues. Between the trimmed V and J ends, which lost 7 bases and 6 bases, there was a span of 19 bases. The CDR3 sequence: CASTKGAQGGQPQHF. CDR3 nucleotides: TGTGCCAGCACCAAAGGGGCACAGGGCGGTCAGCCCCAGCATTTT.

A few counts support this clonotype. This chain joins TRBV6-6 and TRBJ2-2; a weak D match, TRBD1 (6 bases). V lost 7 bases and J 6 bases, leaving 18 bases between the germline ends. The CDR3 length is 15 residues. In germline, CDR1 is MNHNY, CDR2 SVGAGI (reference sequence). CDR3 nucleotide sequence: TGTGCCAGCAACATACCCGAACAGGGACCCGGGGAGCTGTTTTTT. This codes for CASNIPEQGPGELFF.

This clonotype was counted at least ten times. The chain recombines TRBV12-3 or TRBV12-4 with TRBJ2-1, with D tentatively TRBD1 (6 bases). Trimming shortened V by 3 bases and J by 2 bases, and 11 bases separated the two germline ends. The CDR3 has 15 residues. The CDR3 sequence: CASSFWAGAYNEQFF. The CDR3 nucleotides read TGTGCCAGCAGTTTCTGGGCAGGGGCCTACAATGAGCAGTTCTTC.

This clonotype was recorded at least ten times. The chain carries TRBV7-8 and TRBJ1-3; D uncertain. Trimming pared 4 bases from V and 2 bases from J, leaving 6 bases between. The CDR3 runs 13 residues. CDR1 and CDR2 from the germline V gene are SGHVS and FQNEAQ. The CDR3 DNA follows: TGTGCCAGCAGCTCGGTGCCTGGAAACACCATATATTTT. Residues: CASSSVPGNTIYF.

The CDR3 region is CASSESTDYSGNTIYF. Written as DNA, the CDR3 is TGCGCCAGCAGTGAGTCGACAGATTACTCTGGAAACACCATATATTTT. The chain joins TRBV10-1 to TRBJ1-3, with TRBD1 as a possible D gene (5 bases). Trimming shortened V by 0 bases and J by 0 bases, and 9 bases separated the two germline ends. Per the germline V gene, CDR1 is WNHNN and CDR2 is SYGVQD (reference sequence). The CDR3 is 16 residues long.

This clonotype was picked up a small number of times. V usage is TRBV4-1 and J usage is TRBJ2-1; D is undetermined. The CDR3 is 16 amino acids. The V gene's germline CDR1 is MGHRA and CDR2 YSYEKL. Trimming left V 0 bases short and J 0 bases short, with 9 bases between. This CDR3 is CASSQEAVSSYNEQFF. The CDR3 coding sequence is TGCGCCAGCAGCCAAGAGGCGGTGAGCTCCTACAATGAGCAGTTCTTC.

Only a few counts were recorded for this clonotype. The chain has TRBV7-9 and TRBJ2-5; D is perhaps TRBD1 (6 bases). CDR3 length: 12 residues. From germline, CDR1 is SEHNR and CDR2 FQNEAQ (reference sequence). V lost 7 bases, J lost 5 bases, and 11 bases lay in between. CDR3 loop: CASNHDRETQYF. The CDR3 DNA is TGTGCCAGCAACCACGACAGGGAGACCCAGTACTTC. Together with reference TRBV7-9 and TRBJ2-5, the CDR3 gives the full variable domain: DTGVSQNPRHKITKRGQNVTFRCDPISEHNRLYWYRQTLGQGPEFLTYFQNEAQLEKSRLLSDRFSAERPKGSFSTLEIQRTEQGDSAMYLCASNHDRETQYFGPGTRLLVL.

This chain links TRBV4-1 with TRBJ2-1, with a weak D call TRBD1 (5 bases). Germline loops: CDR1 MGHRA, CDR2 YSYEKL. V gave up 2 bases and J gave up 8 bases, with 25 bases separating them. The CDR3 loop spans 18 amino acids. The CDR3, as DNA: TGCGCCAGCAGCCAATGGGCGGCAGGGTTTATAGATGCGGATGAGCAGTTCTTC. As protein: CASSQWAAGFIDADEQFF.

This chain links TRBV5-1 with TRBJ1-1, with D possibly being TRBD1 (5 bases). Germline CDR1 SGHRS, CDR2 YFSETQ. The CDR3 has 14 amino acids. Deletions cut 2 bases from V and 1 base from J, with 9 bases between. CDR3 amino acids: CASSFGATNTEAFF. The CDR3 DNA sequence: TGCGCCAGCAGCTTTGGGGCCACGAACACTGAAGCTTTCTTT.